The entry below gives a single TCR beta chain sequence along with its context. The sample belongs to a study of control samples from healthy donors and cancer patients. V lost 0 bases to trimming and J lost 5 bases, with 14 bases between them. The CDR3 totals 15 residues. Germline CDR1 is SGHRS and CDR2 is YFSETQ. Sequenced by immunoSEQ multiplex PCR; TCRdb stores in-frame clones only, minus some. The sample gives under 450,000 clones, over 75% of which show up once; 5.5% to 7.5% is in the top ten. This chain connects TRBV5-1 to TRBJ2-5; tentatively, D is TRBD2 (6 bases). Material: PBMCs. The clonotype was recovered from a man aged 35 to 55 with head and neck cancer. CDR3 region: CASSLGVGGLETQYF. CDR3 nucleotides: TGCGCCAGCAGCTTGGGTGTCGGGGGATTGGAGACCCAGTACTTC.